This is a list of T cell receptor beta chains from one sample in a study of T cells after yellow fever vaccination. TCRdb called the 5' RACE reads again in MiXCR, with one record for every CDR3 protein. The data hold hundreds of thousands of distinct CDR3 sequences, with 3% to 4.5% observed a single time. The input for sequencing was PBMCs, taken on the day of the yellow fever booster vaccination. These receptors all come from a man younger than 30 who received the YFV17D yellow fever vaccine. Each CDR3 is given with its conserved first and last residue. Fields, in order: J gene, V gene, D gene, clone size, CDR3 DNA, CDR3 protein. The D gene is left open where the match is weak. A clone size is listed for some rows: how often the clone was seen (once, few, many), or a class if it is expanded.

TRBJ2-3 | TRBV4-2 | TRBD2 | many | TGTGCCAGCAGCCAAGATATCGGGGGGGCTTCAGATACGCAGTATTTT | CASSQDIGGASDTQYF
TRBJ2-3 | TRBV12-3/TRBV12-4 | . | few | TGTGCCAGCCGCCTCCCTAGCACAGATACGCAGTATTTT | CASRLPSTDTQYF
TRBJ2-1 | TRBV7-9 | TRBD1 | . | TGTGCCAGCAATGATCAGGGGGCCCCTCAGTTCTTC | CASNDQGAPQFF
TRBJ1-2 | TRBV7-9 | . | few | TGTGCCAGCAGCTTTAGCGGGAACTATGGCTACACCTTC | CASSFSGNYGYTF
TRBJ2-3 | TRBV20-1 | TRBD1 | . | TGCAGTGCTCGGGACAGATCAGATACGCAGTATTTT | CSARDRSDTQYF
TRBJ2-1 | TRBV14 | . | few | TGTGCCAGCAGATTAGACAGGAACAATGAGCAGTTCTTC | CASRLDRNNEQFF
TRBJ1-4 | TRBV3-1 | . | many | TGTGCCAGCAGCCAAAGGGAAAAACTGTTTTTT | CASSQREKLFF
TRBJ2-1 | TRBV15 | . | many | TGTGCCACCAGCTTGGGGTACAATGAGCAGTTCTTC | CATSLGYNEQFF
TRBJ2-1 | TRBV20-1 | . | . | TGCAGTGCTAGTAACCGGGGCCGTAGCTCCTACAATGAGCAGTTCTTC | CSASNRGRSSYNEQFF
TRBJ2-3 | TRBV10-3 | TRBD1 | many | TGTGCCACAACGACAGGGGCCACAAATACGCAGTATTTT | CATTTGATNTQYF
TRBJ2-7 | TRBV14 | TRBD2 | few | TGTGCCAGCAGCCAAGTGTCTGGGACTAACGATTACGAGCAGTACTTC | CASSQVSGTNDYEQYF
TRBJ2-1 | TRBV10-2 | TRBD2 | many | TGCGCCAGCAGTCGGGGGGAGGGTTCCTACAATGAGCAGTTCTTC | CASSRGEGSYNEQFF
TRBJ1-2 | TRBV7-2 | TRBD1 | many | TGTGCCAGCAGCTCGGGACAGGGGGCTATGTACACCTTC | CASSSGQGAMYTF
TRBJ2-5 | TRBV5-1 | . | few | TGCGCCAGCAAGGAGGGGACTCAACAAGAGACCCAGTACTTC | CASKEGTQQETQYF
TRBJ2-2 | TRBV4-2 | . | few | TGTGCCAGCAGCCACTTTTTCGGGGGTGTTACCGGGGAGCTGTTTTTT | CASSHFFGGVTGELFF
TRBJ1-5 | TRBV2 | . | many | TGCGCCAGCAGCCAAGATAGGGCAAGCAATCAGCCCCAGCATTTT | CASSQDRASNQPQHF
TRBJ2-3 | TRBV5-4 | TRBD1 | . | TGTGCCAGCAGCGACCACCGGGACAGGGCCATTGGGACAGATACGCAGTATTTT | CASSDHRDRAIGTDTQYF
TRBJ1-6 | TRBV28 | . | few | TGTGCCAGCAGCTCCGGACAGAACTATAATTCACCCCTCCACTTT | CASSSGQNYNSPLHF
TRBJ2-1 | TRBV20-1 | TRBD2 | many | TGCAGTGCTAGAGATGCCATAGCGGGATATTACAATGAGCAGTTCTTC | CSARDAIAGYYNEQFF
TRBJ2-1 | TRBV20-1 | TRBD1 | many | TGCAGTGCTGCAAGGCACAGGGGGCGGAATGAGCAGTTCTTC | CSAARHRGRNEQFF
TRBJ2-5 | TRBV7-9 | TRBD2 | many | TGTGCCAGCAGCGGTAGACTAGCGGGCATGGTAGGGGAGACCCAGTACTTC | CASSGRLAGMVGETQYF
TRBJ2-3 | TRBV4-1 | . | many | TGCGCCAGCAGCCAAGATTGGAGGGGACCCACAGATACGCAGTATTTT | CASSQDWRGPTDTQYF
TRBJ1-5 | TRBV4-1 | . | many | TGCGCCAGCAGCCAAGAGGCCGGGTCGACCCCCGGCAGTCAGCCCCAGCATTTT | CASSQEAGSTPGSQPQHF
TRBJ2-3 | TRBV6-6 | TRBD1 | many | TGTGCCGCAACACGGGACAGGGGATCAGATACGCAGTATTTT | CAATRDRGSDTQYF
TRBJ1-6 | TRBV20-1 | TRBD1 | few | TGCAGTGCTAAGGGACAGGGGGTCGTACCCCTCCACTTT | CSAKGQGVVPLHF
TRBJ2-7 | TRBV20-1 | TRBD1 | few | TGCAGTGCTTCCGGGACAGGGGTTATTATGGATTCCTACGAGCAGTACTTC | CSASGTGVIMDSYEQYF
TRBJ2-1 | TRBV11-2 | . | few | TGTGCCAGCAGCTTCTCGACAGGCTTGGCCAATGAGCAGTTCTTC | CASSFSTGLANEQFF
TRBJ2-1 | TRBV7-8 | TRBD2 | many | TGTGCCAGCAGCTTATGGGCTAGCGGGGGGTTCTCCTACAATGAGCAGTTCTTC | CASSLWASGGFSYNEQFF
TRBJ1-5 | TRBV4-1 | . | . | TGCGCCAGCAGCCAAGGATCGGACAGCTATCAGCCCCAGCATTTT | CASSQGSDSYQPQHF
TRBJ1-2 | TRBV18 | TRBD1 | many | TGTGCCAGCTCACCAGGACAGGGATCTCTACTTATCTATGGCTACACCTTC | CASSPGQGSLLIYGYTF
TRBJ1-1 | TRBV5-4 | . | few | TGTGCCAGCAGCTTGGGAACAGGCGGGGGGAACACTGAAGCTTTCTTT | CASSLGTGGGNTEAFF
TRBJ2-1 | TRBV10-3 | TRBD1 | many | TGTGCCCTGAGGACAGGGGGCAATGAGCAGTTCTTC | CALRTGGNEQFF
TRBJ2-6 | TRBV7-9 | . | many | TGTGCCAGCAGTACTGCCAACGTCCTGACTTTC | CASSTANVLTF
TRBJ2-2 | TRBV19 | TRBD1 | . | TGTGCCAGTAGTCTACAGGACAGGGACACCGGGGAGCTGTTTTTT | CASSLQDRDTGELFF
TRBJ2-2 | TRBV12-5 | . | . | TGTGCTAGTGGTTTGGTAACTCCCCGGGACCCGGCCGGAGAGCTGTTTTTT | CASGLVTPRDPAGELFF
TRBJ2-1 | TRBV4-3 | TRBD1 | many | TGCGCCAGCAGCCAACCCGGGACAGGGGGCAATGATGAGCAGTTCTTC | CASSQPGTGGNDEQFF
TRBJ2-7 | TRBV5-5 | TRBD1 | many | TGTGCCAGCAGCTTAGTACCAGGGGGCGAGCAGTACTTC | CASSLVPGGEQYF
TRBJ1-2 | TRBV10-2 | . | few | TGCGCCAGCACCGACCCCTCGGGGGTCTCTGGGTATGGCTACACCTTC | CASTDPSGVSGYGYTF
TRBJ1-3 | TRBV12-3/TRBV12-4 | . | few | TGTGCCAGCACCGGGACCGAGCTAGGAAACACCATATATTTT | CASTGTELGNTIYF
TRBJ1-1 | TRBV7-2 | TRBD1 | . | TGTGCCAGCGGCAAAGGACTACAGGGGTCATGGAACACTGAAGCTTTCTTT | CASGKGLQGSWNTEAFF
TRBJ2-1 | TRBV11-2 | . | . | TGTGCCAGCAGCAACTGGCGCTTGAGCTCCTACAATGAGCAGTTCTTC | CASSNWRLSSYNEQFF